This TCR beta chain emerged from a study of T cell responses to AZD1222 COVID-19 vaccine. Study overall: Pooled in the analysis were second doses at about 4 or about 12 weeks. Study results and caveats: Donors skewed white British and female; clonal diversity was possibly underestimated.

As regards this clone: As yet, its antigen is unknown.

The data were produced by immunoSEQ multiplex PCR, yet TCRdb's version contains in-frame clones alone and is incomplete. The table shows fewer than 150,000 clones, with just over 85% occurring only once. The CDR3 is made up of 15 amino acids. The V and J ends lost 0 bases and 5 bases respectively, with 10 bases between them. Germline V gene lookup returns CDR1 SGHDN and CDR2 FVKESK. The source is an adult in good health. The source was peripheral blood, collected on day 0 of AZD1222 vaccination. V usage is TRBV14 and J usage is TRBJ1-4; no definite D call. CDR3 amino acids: CASSQDGRINEKLFF. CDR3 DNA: TGTGCCAGCAGCCAAGATGGCAGGATAAATGAAAAACTGTTTTTT. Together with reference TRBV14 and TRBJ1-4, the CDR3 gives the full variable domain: EAGVTQFPSHSVIEKGQTVTLRCDPISGHDNLYWYRRVMGKEIKFLLHFVKESKQDESGMPNNRFLAERTGGTYSTLKVQPAELEDSGVYFCASSQDGRINEKLFFGSGTQLSVL.